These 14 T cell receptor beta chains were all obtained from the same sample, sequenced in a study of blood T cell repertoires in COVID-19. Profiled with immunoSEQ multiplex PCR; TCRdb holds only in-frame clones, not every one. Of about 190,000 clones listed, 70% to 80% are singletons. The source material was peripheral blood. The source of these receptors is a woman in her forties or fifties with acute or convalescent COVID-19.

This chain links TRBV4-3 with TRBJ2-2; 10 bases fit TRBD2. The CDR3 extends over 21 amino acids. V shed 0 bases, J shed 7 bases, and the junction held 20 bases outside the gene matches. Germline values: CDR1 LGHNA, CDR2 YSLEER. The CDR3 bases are TGCGCCAGCAGCCAAGACCGGATGGGGCTAGCGGGAGACTTACATATCGGGGAGCTGTTTTTT. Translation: CASSQDRMGLAGDLHIGELFF.

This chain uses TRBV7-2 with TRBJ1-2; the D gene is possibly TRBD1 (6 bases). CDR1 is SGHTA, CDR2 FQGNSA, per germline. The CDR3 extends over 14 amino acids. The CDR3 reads CASSRAGVGYGYTF. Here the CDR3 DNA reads TGTGCTTCCTCTAGGGCAGGGGTTGGCTATGGCTACACCTTC.

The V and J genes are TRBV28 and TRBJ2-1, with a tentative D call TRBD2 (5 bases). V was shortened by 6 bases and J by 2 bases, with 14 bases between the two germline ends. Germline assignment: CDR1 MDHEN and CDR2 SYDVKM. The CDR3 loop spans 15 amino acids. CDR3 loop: CASSKRTGPYNEQFF. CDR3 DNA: TGTGCCAGCAGCAAGCGGACTGGACCCTACAATGAGCAGTTCTTC.

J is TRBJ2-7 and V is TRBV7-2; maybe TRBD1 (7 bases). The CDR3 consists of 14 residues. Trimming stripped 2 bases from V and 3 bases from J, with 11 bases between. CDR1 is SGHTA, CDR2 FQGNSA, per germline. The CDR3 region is CASSLRQGGYEQYF. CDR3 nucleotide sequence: TGTGCCAGCAGCTTAAGACAGGGAGGCTACGAGCAGTACTTC. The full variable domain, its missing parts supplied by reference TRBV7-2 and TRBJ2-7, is GAGVSQSPSNKVTEKGKDVELRCDPISGHTALYWYRQSLGQGLEFLIYFQGNSAPDKSGLPSDRFSAERTGGSVSTLTIQRTQQEDSAVYLCASSLRQGGYEQYFGPGTRLTVT.

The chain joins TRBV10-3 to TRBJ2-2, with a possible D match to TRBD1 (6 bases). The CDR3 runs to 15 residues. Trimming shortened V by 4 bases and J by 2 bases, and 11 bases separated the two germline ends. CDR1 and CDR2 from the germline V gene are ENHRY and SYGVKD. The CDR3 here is CAISAGQRNTGELFF. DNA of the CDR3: TGTGCCATCAGTGCCGGACAGAGAAACACCGGGGAGCTGTTTTTT.

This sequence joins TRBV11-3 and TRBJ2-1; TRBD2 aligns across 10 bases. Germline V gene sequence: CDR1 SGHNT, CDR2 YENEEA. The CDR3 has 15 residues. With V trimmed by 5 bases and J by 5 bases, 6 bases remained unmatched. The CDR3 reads CASSPEGLANNEQFF. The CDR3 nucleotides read TGTGCCAGCAGCCCGGAGGGACTAGCGAACAATGAGCAGTTCTTC.

The CDR3 bases are TGTGCCAGCAGCCATAAGGCGAGCGCGGGAGCGGAAGATACGCAGTATTTT. Translating it yields CASSHKASAGAEDTQYF. The chain is built from TRBV7-2 and TRBJ2-3; 7 bases map to TRBD2. V shed 5 bases and J 5 bases; nucleotides not matched to a gene: 16. The CDR3 extends over 17 amino acids. Germline V CDR1 and CDR2: SGHTA, FQGNSA.

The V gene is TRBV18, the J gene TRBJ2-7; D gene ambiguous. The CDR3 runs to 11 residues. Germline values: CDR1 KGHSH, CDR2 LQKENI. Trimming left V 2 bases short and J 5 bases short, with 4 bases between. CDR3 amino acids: CASSPGHEQYF. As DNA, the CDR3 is TGTGCCAGCTCACCAGGCCACGAGCAGTACTTC. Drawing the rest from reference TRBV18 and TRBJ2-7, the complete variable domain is NAGVMQNPRHLVRRRGQEARLRCSPMKGHSHVYWYRQLPEEGLKFMVYLQKENIIDESGMPKERFSAEFPKEGPSILRIQQVVRGDSAAYFCASSPGHEQYFGPGTRLTVT.

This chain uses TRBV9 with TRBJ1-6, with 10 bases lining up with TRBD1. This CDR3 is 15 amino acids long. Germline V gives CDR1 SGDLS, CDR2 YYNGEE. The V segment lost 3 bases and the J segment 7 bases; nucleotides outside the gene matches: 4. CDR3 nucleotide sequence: TGTGCCAGCAGCGCGGGACAGGGGAGGAATTCACCCCTCCACTTT. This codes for CASSAGQGRNSPLHF. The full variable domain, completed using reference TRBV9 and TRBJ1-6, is DSGVTQTPKHLITATGQRVTLRCSPRSGDLSVYWYQQSLDQGLQFLIQYYNGEERAKGNILERFSAQQFPDLHSELNLSSLELGDSALYFCASSAGQGRNSPLHFGNGTRLTVT.

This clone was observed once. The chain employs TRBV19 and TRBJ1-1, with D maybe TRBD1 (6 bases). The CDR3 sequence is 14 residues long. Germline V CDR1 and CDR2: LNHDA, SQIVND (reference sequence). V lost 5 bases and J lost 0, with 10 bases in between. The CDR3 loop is CASSVGQMNTEAFF. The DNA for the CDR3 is TGTGCCAGTAGTGTAGGACAGATGAACACTGAAGCTTTCTTT. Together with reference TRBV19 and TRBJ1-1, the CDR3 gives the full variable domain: DGGITQSPKYLFRKEGQNVTLSCEQNLNHDAMYWYRQDPGQGLRLIYYSQIVNDFQKGDIAEGYSVSREKKESFPLTVTSAQKNPTAFYLCASSVGQMNTEAFFGQGTRLTVV.

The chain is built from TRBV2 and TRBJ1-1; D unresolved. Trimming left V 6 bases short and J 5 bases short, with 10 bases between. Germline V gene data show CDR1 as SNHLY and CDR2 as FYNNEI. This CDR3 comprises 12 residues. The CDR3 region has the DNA TGTGCCAGCAGGAGTTTTCGAACTGAAGCTTTCTTT. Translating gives CASRSFRTEAFF.

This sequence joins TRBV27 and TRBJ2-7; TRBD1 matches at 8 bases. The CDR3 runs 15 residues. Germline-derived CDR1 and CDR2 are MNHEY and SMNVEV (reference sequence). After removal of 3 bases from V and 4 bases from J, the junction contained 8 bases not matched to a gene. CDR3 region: CASSFYKGQGYEQYF. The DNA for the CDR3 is TGTGCCAGCAGTTTCTACAAAGGACAGGGTTACGAGCAGTACTTC.

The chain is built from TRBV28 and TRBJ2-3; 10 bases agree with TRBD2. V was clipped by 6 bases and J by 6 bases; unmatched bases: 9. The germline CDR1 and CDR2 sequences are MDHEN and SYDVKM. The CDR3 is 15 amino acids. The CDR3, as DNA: TGTGCCAGCAGACCAGCGGGAGGGCCGAGTGATACGCAGTATTTT. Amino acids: CASRPAGGPSDTQYF.

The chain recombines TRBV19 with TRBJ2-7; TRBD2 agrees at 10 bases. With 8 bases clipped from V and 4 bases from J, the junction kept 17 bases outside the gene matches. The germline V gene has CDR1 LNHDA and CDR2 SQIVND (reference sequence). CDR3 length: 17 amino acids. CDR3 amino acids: CASPRREGSGREYEQYF. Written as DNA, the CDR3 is TGTGCCAGTCCCCGTCGGGAGGGGAGCGGGAGGGAGTACGAGCAGTACTTC.